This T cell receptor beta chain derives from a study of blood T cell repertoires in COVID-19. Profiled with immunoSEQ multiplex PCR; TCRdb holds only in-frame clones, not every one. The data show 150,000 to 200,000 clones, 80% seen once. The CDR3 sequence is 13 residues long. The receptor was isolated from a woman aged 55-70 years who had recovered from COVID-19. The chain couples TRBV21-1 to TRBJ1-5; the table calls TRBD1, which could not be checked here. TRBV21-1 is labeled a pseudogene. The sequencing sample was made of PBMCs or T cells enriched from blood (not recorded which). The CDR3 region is CARLDRADQPQHF. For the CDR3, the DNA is TGTGCCAGATTGGACAGGGCGGATCAGCCCCAGCATTTT.